The T cell receptor (beta chain) described here comes from a study of prognosis after radiotherapy for stage I lung cancer. As for the study in general: Concurrent therapy was given to no patient receiving stereotactic body radiotherapy. Distant metastases after radiotherapy occurred in several patients at a median of approximately 7 months; 15 showed no significant progression. Study-level findings and limits: It was in patients who developed distant metastases that Shannon entropy after stereotactic body radiation therapy was lower.

Between the trimmed V and J ends, which lost 9 bases and 6 bases, there was a span of 21 bases. Germline-derived CDR1 and CDR2 are MNHNS and SASEGT. The CDR3 sequence is 16 residues long. From genomic DNA, TCR beta CDR3 was amplified by two-round multiplex PCR. For every TRBV and TRBJ gene, a specific primer was used in first-round PCR. Via MiXCR, TCRdb re-called the multiplex PCR reads, giving one row per CDR3 protein. The sample lists around 27,000 distinct CDR3 sequences; about a third were seen once. Imaging by CT and PET/CT found every patient node-negative, and no patient had prior chemotherapy, radiotherapy or other malignancies. As regards this clonotype: No antigen is known for it.

This clonotype was sampled from a donor over 45 with non-small cell lung cancer. The source material was PBMCs, sampled before or after stereotactic body radiation therapy (not recorded which). The J gene is TRBJ1-6, the V gene TRBV6-1; a weak D match, TRBD1 (5 bases). The DNA of the CDR3 is TGTGCCAGTATTACGGGAGTGGGGCGGATTAATTCACCCCTCCACTTT. Translated, it gives CASITGVGRINSPLHF.